A single sample is the source of the 20 T cell receptor beta chains below, sequenced in a study of blood T cell repertoires in COVID-19. The method was immunoSEQ multiplex PCR; TCRdb's version includes in-frame clones alone and lacks a portion of them. Counted here are about 140,000 clones, roughly 73% occurring once; the ten biggest clones make up 9%. Sequencing was done on a sample of peripheral blood. These receptors came from a woman aged 45-60 years with active or convalescent COVID-19.

This clone has just one count. V is TRBV10-1 and J is TRBJ2-7; 9 nucleotides agree with TRBD1. Germline trimming cut 7 bases from V and 5 bases from J; bases unmatched to any gene: 15. Germline CDR1 is WNHNN and CDR2 is SYGVQD (reference sequence). This CDR3 region has 16 residues. The CDR3 nucleotides are TGCGCCAGCAATCGACTCCGGGACAGGGTGGGCAACGAGCAGTACTTC. As protein: CASNRLRDRVGNEQYF.

The V and J genes are TRBV5-5 and TRBJ2-2, with a possible D match to TRBD1 (6 bases). Germline V gene sequence: CDR1 SGHKS, CDR2 YYEKEE (reference sequence). The CDR3 is 12 residues long. V lost 5 bases and J lost 6, with 8 bases in between. CDR3 amino acids: CASRQGPGELFF. The CDR3 coding sequence is TGTGCCAGCAGACAGGGTCCCGGGGAGCTGTTTTTT.

CDR3 region: CASSRGLSSYEQYF. The CDR3 DNA is TGTGCCAGCAGCAGAGGACTATCCTCCTACGAGCAGTACTTC. The rearrangement uses TRBV7-2 and TRBJ2-7, with D possibly being TRBD2 (6 bases). The CDR3 covers 14 residues. Per the germline V gene, CDR1 is SGHTA and CDR2 is FQGNSA. V lost 5 bases and J lost 0, with 11 bases in between.

CDR3 nucleotides: TGTGCCAGCAGTTTTTACAGGGCGAACACCGGGGAGCTGTTTTTT. Translation: CASSFYRANTGELFF. The chain is built from TRBV28 and TRBJ2-2, with a possible D match to TRBD1 (6 bases). Germline assignment: CDR1 MDHEN and CDR2 SYDVKM. There are 15 residues in the CDR3. V was pared by 3 bases and J by 0 bases, with 8 bases between.

The chain recombines TRBV3-1 (or the pseudogene TRBV3-2) with TRBJ2-1; tentative D call: TRBD2 (5 bases). CDR3 size: 13 residues. CDR1 and CDR2 from the germline V gene are LGHDT and YNNKEL (reference sequence). The V end lost 3 bases, the J end lost 5 bases, and 8 bases lay between the germline ends. CDR3 DNA sequence: TGTGCCAGCAGCCAGGACGGGAACAATGAGCAGTTCTTC. Its translation: CASSQDGNNEQFF.

This chain links TRBV3-1 (or the pseudogene TRBV3-2) with TRBJ1-1, with D unresolved. From germline, CDR1 is LGHDT and CDR2 YNNKEL (reference sequence). CDR3 length: 14 amino acids. The V gene lost 1 base and the J gene lost 1 base, with 7 bases spanning the gap. The CDR3 reads CASSQGLRNTEAFF. Written as DNA, the CDR3 is TGTGCCAGCAGCCAAGGACTGAGGAACACTGAAGCTTTCTTT.

The V and J genes are TRBV4-3 and TRBJ1-6; no clear D. CDR3 length equals 15 residues. V lost 1 base and J lost 12, with 16 bases in between. Germline V gene data show CDR1 as LGHNA and CDR2 as YSLEER. CDR3 in DNA: TGCGCCAGCAGCCAAGCGGTTCGAAGGGAGGGACCCCTCCACTTT. Protein: CASSQAVRREGPLHF.

This clone appeared a few times. This chain links TRBV6-2 or TRBV6-3 with TRBJ2-2, with 7 bases that match TRBD2. The germline gives CDR1 MNHEY, CDR2 SVGEGT. The V segment lost 5 bases and the J segment 5 bases; nucleotides outside the gene matches: 8. This CDR3 spans 15 amino acids. CDR3 DNA: TGTGCCAGCAGTGCCCTGCGGGGAGGGACCGGGGAGCTGTTTTTT. This sequence encodes CASSALRGGTGELFF.

The V gene is TRBV28, the J gene TRBJ2-7; weak D call: TRBD2 (5 bases). Germline assignment: CDR1 MDHEN and CDR2 SYDVKM. CDR3 length: 11 residues. V gave up 6 bases and J gave up 2 bases, with 5 bases separating them. The CDR3 DNA reads as TGTGCCAGCAGAGCGGCCTACGAGCAGTACTTC. Protein sequence: CASRAAYEQYF.

A few counts support this clone. The chain has TRBV6-2 or TRBV6-3 and TRBJ2-4; TRBD1 matches 7 bases. This CDR3 is built from 17 residues. Germline loops: CDR1 MNHEY, CDR2 SVGEGT. Losses at the gene ends were 1 base for V and 7 bases for J; bases not matched to a gene: 13. The CDR3 nucleotides read TGTGCCAGCAGTTACTTCGACGCAGGCCCCAGGGGGAACATTCAGTACTTC. This sequence encodes CASSYFDAGPRGNIQYF.

The chain uses TRBV7-9 and TRBJ1-1; D unclear. V gave up 1 base and J gave up 4 bases, with 7 bases separating them. The CDR3 covers 13 residues. The V gene's germline CDR1 is SEHNR and CDR2 FQNEAQ (reference sequence). CDR3 region: CASSLGQFTEAFF. DNA for the CDR3: TGTGCCAGCAGCTTAGGCCAGTTCACTGAAGCTTTCTTT.

The V call is TRBV19, the J call TRBJ1-1; a possible D gene is TRBD1 (6 bases). Germline assignment: CDR1 LNHDA and CDR2 SQIVND (reference sequence). CDR3 length: 14 residues. The CDR3 region has the DNA TGTGCGCCACAGGGCTTTGGAGGGAACACTGAAGCTTTCTTT. This translates into CAPQGFGGNTEAFF.

This clone turned up a few times. The chain uses TRBV11-2 and TRBJ2-3, with D perhaps TRBD1 (6 bases). The germline V gene encodes CDR1 SGHAT and CDR2 FQNNGV. Deletions cut 5 bases from V and 3 bases from J, with 15 bases between. The CDR3 runs to 15 residues. CDR3: CASSNGRGRTDTQYF. CDR3 DNA: TGTGCCAGCAGCAACGGCAGGGGACGAACAGATACGCAGTATTTT.

This clone has just a few counts. The chain uses TRBV28 and TRBJ1-1; D ambiguous. V shed 5 bases and J shed 1 base, with 17 bases lying between them. The germline CDR1 and CDR2 sequences are MDHEN and SYDVKM. The CDR3 length is 16 residues. This chain's CDR3 is CASSPGGPIRNTEAFF. The CDR3 bases are TGTGCCAGCAGTCCCGGTGGGCCGATACGGAACACTGAAGCTTTCTTT.

The V and J genes are TRBV28 and TRBJ2-7; D unclear. V was trimmed by 3 bases and J by 2 bases, leaving 2 bases between them. The germline gives CDR1 MDHEN, CDR2 SYDVKM. The CDR3 consists of 11 residues. CDR3 loop: CASSFAYEQYF. CDR3 coding DNA: TGTGCCAGCAGTTTCGCCTACGAGCAGTACTTC.

This chain uses TRBV28 with TRBJ1-3; possibly TRBD1 for D (6 bases). From germline, CDR1 is MDHEN and CDR2 SYDVKM. Trimming cost V 9 bases and J 4 bases, with 13 bases left between them. The CDR3 runs to 13 residues. CDR3 protein: CASKRGGGNTIYF. Here the CDR3 DNA reads TGTGCCAGTAAAAGGGGGGGAGGAAACACCATATATTTT.

The V call is TRBV7-2, the J call TRBJ2-4, with 10 bases matching TRBD2. The length of the CDR3 is 16 residues. Germline V gene sequence: CDR1 SGHTA, CDR2 FQGNSA. J lost 1 base, V lost 1 base, and 1 base had no gene match. CDR3 bases: TGTGCCAGCAGCTTAGTTAGCGGGGGGGCCAAAAACATTCAGTACTTC. Translating it yields CASSLVSGGAKNIQYF.

This sequence joins TRBV29-1 and TRBJ1-1; 7 nucleotides match TRBD1. Germline V gene data show CDR1 as SQVTM and CDR2 as ANQGSEA. The CDR3 runs 14 residues. J lost 4 bases, V lost 5 bases, and 10 bases had no gene match. CDR3 nucleotides: TGCAGCGTTAGGAACCCAGGGGGGATCACTGAAGCTTTCTTT. Translating gives CSVRNPGGITEAFF. The full variable domain, completed using reference TRBV29-1 and TRBJ1-1, is SAVISQKPSRDICQRGTSLTIQCQVDSQVTMMFWYRQQPGQSLTLIATANQGSEATYESGFVIDKFPISRPNLTFSTLTVSNMSPEDSSIYLCSVRNPGGITEAFFGQGTRLTVV.

This chain connects TRBV7-8 to TRBJ2-7; the match to TRBD2 covers 11 bases. The CDR3 sequence is 20 residues long. CDR1 SGHVS and CDR2 FQNEAQ come from the germline V gene. V was pared by 5 bases and J by 0 bases, with 18 bases of the junction left unmatched. Here the CDR3 DNA reads TGTGCCAGCAGCGGTGGGCGACCACTAGCGGGGGCCGCTAGCTCCTACGAGCAGTACTTC. Translated, it gives CASSGGRPLAGAASSYEQYF.

In nucleotides, the CDR3 is TGTGCCAGCAGTGCCAGGGGATATGAGCAGTTCTTC. Amino acid sequence: CASSARGYEQFF. The chain carries TRBV28 and TRBJ2-1, with D possibly TRBD1 on 6 matching bases. The germline V and J ends were trimmed by 5 bases and 8 bases, with 10 bases remaining between them. CDR3 length equals 12 residues. Looked up from germline, CDR1 is MDHEN and CDR2 is SYDVKM. The variable domain in full, with the rest retrieved from reference TRBV28 and TRBJ2-1, is DVKVTQSSRYLVKRTGEKVFLECVQDMDHENMFWYRQDPGLGLRLIYFSYDVKMKEKGDIPEGYSVSREKKERFSLILESASTNQTSMYLCASSARGYEQFFGPGTRLTVL.